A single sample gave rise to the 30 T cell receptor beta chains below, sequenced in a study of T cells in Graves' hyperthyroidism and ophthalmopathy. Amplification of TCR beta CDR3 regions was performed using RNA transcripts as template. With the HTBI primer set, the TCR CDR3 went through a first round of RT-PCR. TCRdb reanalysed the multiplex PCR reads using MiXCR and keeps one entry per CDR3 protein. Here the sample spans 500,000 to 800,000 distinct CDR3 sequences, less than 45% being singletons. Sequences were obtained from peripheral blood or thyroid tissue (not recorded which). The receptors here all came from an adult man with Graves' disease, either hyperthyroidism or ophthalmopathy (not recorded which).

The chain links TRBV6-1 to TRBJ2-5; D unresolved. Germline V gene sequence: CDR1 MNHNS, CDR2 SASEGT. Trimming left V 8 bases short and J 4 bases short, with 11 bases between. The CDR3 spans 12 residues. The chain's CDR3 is CASRAWGETQYF. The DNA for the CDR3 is TGTGCCAGCCGAGCGTGGGGAGAGACCCAGTACTTC.

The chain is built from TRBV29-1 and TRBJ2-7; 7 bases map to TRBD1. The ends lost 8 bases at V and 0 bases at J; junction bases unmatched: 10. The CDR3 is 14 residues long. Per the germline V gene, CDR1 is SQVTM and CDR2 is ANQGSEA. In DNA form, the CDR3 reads TGCAGCAGTGAAGAGGGGGCGAGCTCCTACGAGCAGTACTTC. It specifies CSSEEGASSYEQYF.

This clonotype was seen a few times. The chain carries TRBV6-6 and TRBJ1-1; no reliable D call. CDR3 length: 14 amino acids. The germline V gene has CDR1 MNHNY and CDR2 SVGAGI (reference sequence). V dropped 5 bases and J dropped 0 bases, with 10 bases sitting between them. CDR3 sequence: CASSNQQVNTEAFF. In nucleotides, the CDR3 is TGTGCCAGCAGTAACCAGCAGGTGAACACTGAAGCTTTCTTT.

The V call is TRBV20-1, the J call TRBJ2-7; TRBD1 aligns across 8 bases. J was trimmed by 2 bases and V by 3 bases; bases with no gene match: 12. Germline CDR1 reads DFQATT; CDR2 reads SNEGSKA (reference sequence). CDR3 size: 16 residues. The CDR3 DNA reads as TGCAGTGCTAGGCCTCTCCAGGGACAGGTTCCCTACGAGCAGTACTTC. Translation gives CSARPLQGQVPYEQYF.

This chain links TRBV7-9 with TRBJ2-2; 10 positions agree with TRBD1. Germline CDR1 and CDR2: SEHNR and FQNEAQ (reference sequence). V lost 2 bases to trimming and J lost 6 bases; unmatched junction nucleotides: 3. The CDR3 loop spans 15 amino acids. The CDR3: CASSLIGTGAGELFF. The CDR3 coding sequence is TGTGCCAGCAGCTTAATCGGGACAGGGGCCGGGGAGCTGTTTTTT. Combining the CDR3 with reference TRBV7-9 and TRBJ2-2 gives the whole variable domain DTGVSQNPRHKITKRGQNVTFRCDPISEHNRLYWYRQTLGQGPEFLTYFQNEAQLEKSRLLSDRFSAERPKGSFSTLEIQRTEQGDSAMYLCASSLIGTGAGELFFGEGSRLTVL.

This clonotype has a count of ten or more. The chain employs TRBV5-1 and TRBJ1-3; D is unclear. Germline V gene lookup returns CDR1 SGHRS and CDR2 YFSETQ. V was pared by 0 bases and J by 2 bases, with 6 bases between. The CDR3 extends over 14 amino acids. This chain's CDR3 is CASSLEGPGNTIYF. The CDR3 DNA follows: TGCGCCAGCAGCTTGGAAGGTCCTGGAAACACCATATATTTT.

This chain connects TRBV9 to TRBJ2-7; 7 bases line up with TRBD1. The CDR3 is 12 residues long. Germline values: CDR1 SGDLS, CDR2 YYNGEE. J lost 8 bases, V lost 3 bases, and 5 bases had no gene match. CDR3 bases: TGTGCCAGCAGCGACAGGGGATACAAGCAGTACTTC. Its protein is CASSDRGYKQYF. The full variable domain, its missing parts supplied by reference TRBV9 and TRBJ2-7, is DSGVTQTPKHLITATGQRVTLRCSPRSGDLSVYWYQQSLDQGLQFLIQYYNGEERAKGNILERFSAQQFPDLHSELNLSSLELGDSALYFCASSDRGYKQYFGPGTRLTVT.

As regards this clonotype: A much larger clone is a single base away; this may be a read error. In DNA form, the CDR3 reads TGTGCCACCAGTGCCGGGACAGGGGGCGCATCCACTGAAGCTTTCTTT. It yields the protein CATSAGTGGASTEAFF. The chain joins TRBV24-1 to TRBJ1-1; TRBD1 aligns across 12 bases. CDR3 length equals 16 residues. Germline lookup yields CDR1 KGHDR and CDR2 SFDVKD. Trimming at V came to 5 bases and at J to 4 bases, leaving 7 bases not matched to a gene.

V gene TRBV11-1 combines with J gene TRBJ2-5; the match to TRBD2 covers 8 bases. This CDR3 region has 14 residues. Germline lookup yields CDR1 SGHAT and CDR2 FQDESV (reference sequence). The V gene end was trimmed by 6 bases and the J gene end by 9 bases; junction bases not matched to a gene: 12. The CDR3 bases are TGTGCCAGCAGAACGGGAGGGCCGGGGGAGGCCCAGTACTTC. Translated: CASRTGGPGEAQYF. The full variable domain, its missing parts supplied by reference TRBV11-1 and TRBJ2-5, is EAEVAQSPRYKITEKSQAVAFWCDPISGHATLYWYRQILGQGPELLVQFQDESVVDDSQLPKDRFSAERLKGVDSTLKIQPAELGDSAMYLCASRTGGPGEAQYFGPGTRLLVL.

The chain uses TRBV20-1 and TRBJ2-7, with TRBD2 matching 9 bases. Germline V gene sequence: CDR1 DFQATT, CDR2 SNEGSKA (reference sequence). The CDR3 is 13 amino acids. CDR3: CSPRTSETYEQYF. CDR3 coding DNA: TGCAGCCCTAGGACTAGCGAAACCTACGAGCAGTACTTC.

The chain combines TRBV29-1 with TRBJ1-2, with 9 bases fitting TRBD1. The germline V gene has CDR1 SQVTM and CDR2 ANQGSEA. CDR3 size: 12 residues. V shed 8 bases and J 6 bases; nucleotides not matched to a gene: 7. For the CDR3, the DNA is TGCAGCCATATCGGGACAGGGAATGGCTACACCTTC. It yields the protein CSHIGTGNGYTF.

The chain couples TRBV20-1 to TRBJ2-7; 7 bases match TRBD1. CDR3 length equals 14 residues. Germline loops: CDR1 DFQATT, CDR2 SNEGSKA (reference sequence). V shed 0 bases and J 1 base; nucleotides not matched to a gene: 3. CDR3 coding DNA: TGCAGTGCTAGAGATGGGACAGCTTCCTACGAGCAGTACTTC. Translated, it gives CSARDGTASYEQYF.

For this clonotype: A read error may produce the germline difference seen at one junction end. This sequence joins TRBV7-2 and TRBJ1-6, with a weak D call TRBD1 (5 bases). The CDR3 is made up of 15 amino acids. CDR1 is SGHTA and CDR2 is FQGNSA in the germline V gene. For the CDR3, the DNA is TGCGCCAGCAGCCAAGATCGGGGGATTAATTCACCCCTCCACTTT. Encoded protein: CASSQDRGINSPLHF.

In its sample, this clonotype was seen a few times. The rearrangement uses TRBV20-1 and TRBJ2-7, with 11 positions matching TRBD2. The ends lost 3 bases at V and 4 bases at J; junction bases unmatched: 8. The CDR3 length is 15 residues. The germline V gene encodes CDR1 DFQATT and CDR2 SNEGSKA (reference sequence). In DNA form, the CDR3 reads TGCAGTGCTAGCCCTCCCACTAGCGGGAGATACGAGCAGTACTTC. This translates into CSASPPTSGRYEQYF.

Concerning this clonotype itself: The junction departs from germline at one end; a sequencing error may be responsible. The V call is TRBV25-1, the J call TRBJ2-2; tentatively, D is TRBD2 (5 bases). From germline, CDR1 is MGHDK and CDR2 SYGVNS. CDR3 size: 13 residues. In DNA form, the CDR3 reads TGTGCCAGCAGCCCAGACGCCCCCGGGAAGCTGTTTTTT. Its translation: CASSPDAPGKLFF.

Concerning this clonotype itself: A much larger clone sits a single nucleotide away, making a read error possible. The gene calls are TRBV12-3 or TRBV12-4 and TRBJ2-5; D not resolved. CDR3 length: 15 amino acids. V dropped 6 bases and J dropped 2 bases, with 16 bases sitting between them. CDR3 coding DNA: TGTGCCAGCAGCTTGGGCACGGCCATTCAAGAGACCCAGTACTTC. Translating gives CASSLGTAIQETQYF.

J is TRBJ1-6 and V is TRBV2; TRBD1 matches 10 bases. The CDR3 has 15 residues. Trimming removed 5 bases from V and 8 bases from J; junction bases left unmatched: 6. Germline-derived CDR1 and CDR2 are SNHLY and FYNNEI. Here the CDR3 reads CASSTGTGAYSPLHF. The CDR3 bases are TGTGCCAGCAGTACCGGGACAGGGGCTTATTCACCCCTCCACTTT.

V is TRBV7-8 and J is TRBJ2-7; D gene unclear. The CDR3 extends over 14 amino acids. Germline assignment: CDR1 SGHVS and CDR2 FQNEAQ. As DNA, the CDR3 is TGTGCTAGTGGCCCCCCGATGAGCTCCTACGAGCAGTACTTC. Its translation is CASGPPMSSYEQYF.

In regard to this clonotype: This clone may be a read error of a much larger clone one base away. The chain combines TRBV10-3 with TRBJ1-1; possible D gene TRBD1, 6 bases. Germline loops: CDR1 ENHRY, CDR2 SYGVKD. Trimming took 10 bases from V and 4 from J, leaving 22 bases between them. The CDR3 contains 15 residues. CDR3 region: CASRLEAQGSTEAFF. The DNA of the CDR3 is TGTGCCAGCAGGCTTGAGGCTCAGGGGTCCACTGAAGCTTTCTTT.

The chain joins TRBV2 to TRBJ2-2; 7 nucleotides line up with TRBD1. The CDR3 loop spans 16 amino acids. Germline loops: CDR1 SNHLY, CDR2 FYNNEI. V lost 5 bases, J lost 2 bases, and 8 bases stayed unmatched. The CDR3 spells CASSYETGRNTGELFF. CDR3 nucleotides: TGTGCCAGCAGTTACGAGACAGGGCGTAACACCGGGGAGCTGTTTTTT.

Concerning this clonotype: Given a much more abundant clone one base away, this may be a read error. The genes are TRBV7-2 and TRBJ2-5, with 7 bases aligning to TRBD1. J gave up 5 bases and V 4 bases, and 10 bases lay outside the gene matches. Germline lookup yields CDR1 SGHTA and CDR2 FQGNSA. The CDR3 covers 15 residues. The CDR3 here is CASSSGRGNFETQYF. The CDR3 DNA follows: TGTGCCAGCAGCTCGGGCAGGGGGAATTTCGAGACCCAGTACTTC.

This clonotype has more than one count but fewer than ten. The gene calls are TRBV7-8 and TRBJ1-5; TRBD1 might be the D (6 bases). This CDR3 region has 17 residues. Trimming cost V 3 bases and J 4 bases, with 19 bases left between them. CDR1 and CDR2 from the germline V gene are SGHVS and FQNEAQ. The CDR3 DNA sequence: TGTGCCAGCAGCTTGACCAGGGGCCCCCCTAGAAATCAGCCCCAGCATTTT. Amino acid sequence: CASSLTRGPPRNQPQHF. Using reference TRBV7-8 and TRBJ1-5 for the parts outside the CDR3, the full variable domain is GAGVSQSPRYKVAKRGQDVALRCDPISGHVSLFWYQQALGQGPEFLTYFQNEAQLDKSGLPSDRFFAERPEGSVSTLKIQRTQQEDSAVYLCASSLTRGPPRNQPQHFGDGTRLSIL.

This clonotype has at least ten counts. CDR3 DNA sequence: TGCAGCGGCAGCGCGGGGGTTGATCAGCCCCAGCATTTT. This codes for CSGSAGVDQPQHF. This chain joins TRBV29-1 and TRBJ1-5; TRBD1 is a possible D gene (5 bases). This CDR3 comprises 13 residues. V was cut by 7 bases and J by 5 bases, with 15 bases left in between. Per germline, CDR1 SQVTM and CDR2 ANQGSEA. The full variable domain, in which reference TRBV29-1 and TRBJ1-5 provide the parts outside the CDR3, is SAVISQKPSRDICQRGTSLTIQCQVDSQVTMMFWYRQQPGQSLTLIATANQGSEATYESGFVIDKFPISRPNLTFSTLTVSNMSPEDSSIYLCSGSAGVDQPQHFGDGTRLSIL.

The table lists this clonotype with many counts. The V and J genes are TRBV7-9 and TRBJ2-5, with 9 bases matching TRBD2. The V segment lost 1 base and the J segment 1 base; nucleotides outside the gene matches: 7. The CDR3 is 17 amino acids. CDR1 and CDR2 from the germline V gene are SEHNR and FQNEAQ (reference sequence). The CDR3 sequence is CASSLGAAGGLQETQYF. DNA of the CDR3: TGTGCCAGCAGCTTAGGAGCTGCGGGAGGGCTCCAAGAGACCCAGTACTTC.

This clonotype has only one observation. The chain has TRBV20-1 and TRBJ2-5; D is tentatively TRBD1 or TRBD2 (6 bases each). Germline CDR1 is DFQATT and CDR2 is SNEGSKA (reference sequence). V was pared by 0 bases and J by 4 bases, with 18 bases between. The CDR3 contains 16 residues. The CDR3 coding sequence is TGCAGTGCTAGAGATCTGTTCAACCGGGGGCGAGAGACCCAGTACTTC. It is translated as CSARDLFNRGRETQYF.

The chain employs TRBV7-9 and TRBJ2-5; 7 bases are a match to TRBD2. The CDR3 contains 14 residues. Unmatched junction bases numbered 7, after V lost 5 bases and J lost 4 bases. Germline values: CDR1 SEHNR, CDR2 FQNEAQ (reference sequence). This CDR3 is CASSPWGGGETQYF. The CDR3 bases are TGTGCCAGCAGCCCCTGGGGCGGGGGAGAGACCCAGTACTTC.

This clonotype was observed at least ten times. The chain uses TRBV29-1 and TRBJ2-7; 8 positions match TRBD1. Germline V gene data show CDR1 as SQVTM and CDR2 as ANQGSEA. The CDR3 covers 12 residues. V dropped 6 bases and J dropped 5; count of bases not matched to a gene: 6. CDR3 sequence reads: CSVATGVDEQYF. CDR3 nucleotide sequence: TGCAGCGTCGCGACAGGGGTCGACGAGCAGTACTTC.

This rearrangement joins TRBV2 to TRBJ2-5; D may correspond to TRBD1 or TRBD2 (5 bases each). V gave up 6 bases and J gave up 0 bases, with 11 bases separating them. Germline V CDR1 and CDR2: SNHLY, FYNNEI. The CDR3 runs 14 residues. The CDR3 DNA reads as TGTGCCAGCAGAACCGGGACCTACCAAGAGACCCAGTACTTC. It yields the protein CASRTGTYQETQYF.

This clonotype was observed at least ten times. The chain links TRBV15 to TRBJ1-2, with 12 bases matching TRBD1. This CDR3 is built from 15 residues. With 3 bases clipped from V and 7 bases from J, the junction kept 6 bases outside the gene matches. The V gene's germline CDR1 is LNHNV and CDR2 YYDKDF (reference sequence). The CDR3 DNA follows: TGTGCCACCAGCAGCCGGGACAGGGGGCGGCGTGGCTACACCTTC. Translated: CATSSRDRGRRGYTF.

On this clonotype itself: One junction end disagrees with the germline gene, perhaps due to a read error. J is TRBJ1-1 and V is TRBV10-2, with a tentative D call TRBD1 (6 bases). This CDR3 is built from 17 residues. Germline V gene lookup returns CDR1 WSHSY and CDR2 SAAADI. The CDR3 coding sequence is TGCGCCAGCAGTGTTAGGACAGTAAAGGCTATGAACACTGAAGCTTCCTTT. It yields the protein CASSVRTVKAMNTEASF.